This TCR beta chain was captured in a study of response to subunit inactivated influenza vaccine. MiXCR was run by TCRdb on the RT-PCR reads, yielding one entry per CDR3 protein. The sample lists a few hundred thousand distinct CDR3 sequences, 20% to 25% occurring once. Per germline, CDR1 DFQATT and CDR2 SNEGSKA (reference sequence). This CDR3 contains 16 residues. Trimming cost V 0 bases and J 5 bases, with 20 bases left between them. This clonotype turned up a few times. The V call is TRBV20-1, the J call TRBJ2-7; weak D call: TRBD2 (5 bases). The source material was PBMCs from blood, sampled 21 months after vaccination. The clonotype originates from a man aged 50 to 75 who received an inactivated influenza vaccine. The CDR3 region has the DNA TGCAGTGCTAGAGATCCTCGACGGACGGGGTTAAACGAGCAGTACTTC. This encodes CSARDPRRTGLNEQYF.